This TCR beta chain is from a study of blood T cell repertoires in COVID-19. Across the whole study: The cDNA or gDNA used as material had been derived from T cells, B-cell-depleted T cells, or PBMCs.

In the original processing: Amplifying reference gene primers gave estimates of nucleated cell counts. Assay: immunoSEQ multiplex PCR; the TCRdb copy retains only in-frame clones and omits some. V, J and clone size are those of that table, while D and trimming were read from the DNA. The sample has under 500,000 clones, over 75% seen once. There are 14 residues in the CDR3. The V and J ends lost 2 bases and 7 bases respectively, with 12 bases between them. Germline V CDR1 and CDR2: KGHSH, LQKENI. For this clone: Other DNA sequences in the same sample also yield this CDR3.

All enrollees were about 18 to 100 years old and from under 25 US areas. Before being deemed recovered, Cohort 3 donors had two negative PCRs, clearance, or symptom resolution. This chain uses TRBV18 with TRBJ1-5, with D possibly matching TRBD1 (5 bases). This receptor was obtained from a man aged 30-40 years who had recovered from COVID-19. Sequencing was performed on PBMCs or T cells enriched from blood (not recorded which). This chain's CDR3 is CASSPAPEGQPQHF. The CDR3 nucleotides are TGTGCCAGCTCACCAGCCCCGGAGGGGCAGCCCCAGCATTTT.